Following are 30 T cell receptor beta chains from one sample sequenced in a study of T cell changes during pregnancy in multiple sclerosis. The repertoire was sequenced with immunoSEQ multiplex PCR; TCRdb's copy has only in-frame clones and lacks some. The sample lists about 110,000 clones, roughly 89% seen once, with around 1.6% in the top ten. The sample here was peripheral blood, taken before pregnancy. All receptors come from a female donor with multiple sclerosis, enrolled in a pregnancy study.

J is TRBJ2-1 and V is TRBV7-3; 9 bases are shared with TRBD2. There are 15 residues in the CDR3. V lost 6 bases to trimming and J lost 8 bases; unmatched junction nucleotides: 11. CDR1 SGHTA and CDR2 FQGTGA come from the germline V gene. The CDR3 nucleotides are TGTGCCAGCAGTTCTAGCGGGAAGCGGGTCGATGAGCAGTTCTTC. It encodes CASSSSGKRVDEQFF.

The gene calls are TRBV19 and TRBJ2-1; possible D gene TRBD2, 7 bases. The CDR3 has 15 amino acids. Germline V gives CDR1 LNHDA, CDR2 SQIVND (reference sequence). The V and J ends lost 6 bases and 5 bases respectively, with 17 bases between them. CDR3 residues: CASRGGRGSHNEQFF. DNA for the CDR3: TGTGCCAGTAGGGGGGGGCGGGGGTCCCACAATGAGCAGTTCTTC.

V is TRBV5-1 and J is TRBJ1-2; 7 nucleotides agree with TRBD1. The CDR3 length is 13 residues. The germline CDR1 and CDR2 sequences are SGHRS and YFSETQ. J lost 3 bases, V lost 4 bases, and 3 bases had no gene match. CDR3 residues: CASSPGGYYGYTF. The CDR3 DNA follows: TGCGCCAGCAGCCCAGGGGGGTACTATGGCTACACCTTC.

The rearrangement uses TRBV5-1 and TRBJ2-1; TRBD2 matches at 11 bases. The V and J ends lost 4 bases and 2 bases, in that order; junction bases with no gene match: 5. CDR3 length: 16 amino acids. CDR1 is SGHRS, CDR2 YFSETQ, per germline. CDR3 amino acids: CASSGGLAGAYNEQFF. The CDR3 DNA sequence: TGCGCCAGCAGCGGCGGACTAGCGGGCGCCTACAATGAGCAGTTCTTC.

In DNA, the CDR3 is TGTGCCAGCAGCTTGTGGTCGAGCTACGAGCAGTACTTC. This codes for CASSLWSSYEQYF. This rearrangement joins TRBV5-5 to TRBJ2-7; D not certain. The CDR3 totals 13 residues. Germline CDR1 SGHKS, CDR2 YYEKEE (reference sequence). Trimming took 1 base from V and 3 from J, leaving 8 bases between them.

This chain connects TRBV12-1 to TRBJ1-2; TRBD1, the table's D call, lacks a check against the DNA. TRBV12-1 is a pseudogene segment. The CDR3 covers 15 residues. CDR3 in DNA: TGTGCCAGCAGCTTCGATCAGGGGGTGTTCCATGGCTACACCTTC. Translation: CASSFDQGVFHGYTF.

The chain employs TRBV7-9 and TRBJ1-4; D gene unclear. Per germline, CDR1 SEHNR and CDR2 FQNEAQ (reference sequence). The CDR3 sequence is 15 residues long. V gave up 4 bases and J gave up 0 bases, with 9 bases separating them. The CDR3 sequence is CASSSPLTTNEKLFF. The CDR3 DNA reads TGTGCCAGCAGCTCCCCCCTTACAACTAATGAAAAACTGTTTTTT.

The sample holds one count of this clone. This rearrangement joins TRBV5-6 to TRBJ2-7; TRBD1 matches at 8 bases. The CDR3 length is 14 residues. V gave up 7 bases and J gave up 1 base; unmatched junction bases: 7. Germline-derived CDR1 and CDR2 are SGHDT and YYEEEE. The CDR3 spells CASRLGQGSYEQYF. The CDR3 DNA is TGTGCCAGCCGCCTCGGACAGGGTTCCTACGAGCAGTACTTC.

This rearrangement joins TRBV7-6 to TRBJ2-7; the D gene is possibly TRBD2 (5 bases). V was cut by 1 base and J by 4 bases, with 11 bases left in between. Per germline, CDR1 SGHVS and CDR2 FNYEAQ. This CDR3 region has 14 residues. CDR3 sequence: CASSLGRFGYEQYF. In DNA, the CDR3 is TGTGCCAGCAGCTTAGGGAGGTTTGGGTACGAGCAGTACTTC.

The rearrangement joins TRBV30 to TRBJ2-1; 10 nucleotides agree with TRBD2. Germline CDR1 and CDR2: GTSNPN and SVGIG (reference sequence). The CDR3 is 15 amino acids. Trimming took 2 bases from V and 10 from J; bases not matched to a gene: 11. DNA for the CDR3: TGTGCCTGGAGTAGGCTAGCGGGAGTACAAAACGAGCAGTTCTTC. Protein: CAWSRLAGVQNEQFF.

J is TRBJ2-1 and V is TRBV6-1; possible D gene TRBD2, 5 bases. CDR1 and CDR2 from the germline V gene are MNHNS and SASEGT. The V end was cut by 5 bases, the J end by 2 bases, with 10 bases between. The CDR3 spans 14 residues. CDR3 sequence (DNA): TGTGCCAGCAGTCTCAGGACTGCCTACAATGAGCAGTTCTTC. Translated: CASSLRTAYNEQFF.

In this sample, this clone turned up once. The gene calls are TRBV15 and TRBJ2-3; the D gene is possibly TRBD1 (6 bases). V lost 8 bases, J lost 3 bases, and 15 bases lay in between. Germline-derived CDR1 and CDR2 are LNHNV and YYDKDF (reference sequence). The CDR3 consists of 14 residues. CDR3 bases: TGTGCCACCGGGCGATGGACAGATACAGATACGCAGTATTTT. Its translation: CATGRWTDTDTQYF.

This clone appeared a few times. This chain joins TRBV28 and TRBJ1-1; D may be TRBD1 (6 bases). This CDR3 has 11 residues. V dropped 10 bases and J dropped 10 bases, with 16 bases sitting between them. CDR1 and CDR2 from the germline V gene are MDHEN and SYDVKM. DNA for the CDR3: TGTGCCACCCTGGACAGTCGGGGAGCTTTCTTT. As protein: CATLDSRGAFF.

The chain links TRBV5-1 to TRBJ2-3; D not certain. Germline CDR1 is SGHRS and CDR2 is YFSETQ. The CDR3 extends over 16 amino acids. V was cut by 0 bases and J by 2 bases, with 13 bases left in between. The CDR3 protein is CASSLGLVGSTDTQYF. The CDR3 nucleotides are TGCGCCAGCAGCTTGGGGCTAGTAGGCTCCACAGATACGCAGTATTTT.

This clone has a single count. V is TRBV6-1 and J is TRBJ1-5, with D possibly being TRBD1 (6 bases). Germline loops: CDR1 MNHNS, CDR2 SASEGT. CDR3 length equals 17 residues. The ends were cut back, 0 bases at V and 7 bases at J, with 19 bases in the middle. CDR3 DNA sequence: TGTGCCAGCAGTGAAGCGCTGGGCAGGGGAAGTCGGCAGCCCCAGCATTTT. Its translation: CASSEALGRGSRQPQHF.

The CDR3 nucleotides are TGTGCCAGCAGTTGGACAGGGGGCACCGGGGAGCTGTTTTTT. This translates into CASSWTGGTGELFF. The chain couples TRBV27 to TRBJ2-2, with TRBD1 identical over 10 bases. With 4 bases clipped from V and 4 bases from J, the junction kept 0 bases outside the gene matches. The CDR3 covers 14 residues. Germline V gene data show CDR1 as MNHEY and CDR2 as SMNVEV (reference sequence).

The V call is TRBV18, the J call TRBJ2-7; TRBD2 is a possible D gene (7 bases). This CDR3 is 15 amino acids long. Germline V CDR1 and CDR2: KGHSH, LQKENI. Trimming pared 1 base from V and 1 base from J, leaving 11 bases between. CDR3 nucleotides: TGTGCCAGCTCACCACAGGGGGGGACGTCCTACGAGCAGTACTTC. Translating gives CASSPQGGTSYEQYF.

As DNA, the CDR3 is TGTGCCTGGAGACTCCCGGGGGGTGCCAATGAAAAACTGTTTTTT. This gives the protein CAWRLPGGANEKLFF. The rearrangement links TRBV30 to TRBJ1-4, with a possible D match to TRBD1 (5 bases). Germline V gene data show CDR1 as GTSNPN and CDR2 as SVGIG (reference sequence). With 3 bases removed from V and 5 bases from J, the gap between germline ends came to 16 bases. The CDR3 sequence is 15 residues long.

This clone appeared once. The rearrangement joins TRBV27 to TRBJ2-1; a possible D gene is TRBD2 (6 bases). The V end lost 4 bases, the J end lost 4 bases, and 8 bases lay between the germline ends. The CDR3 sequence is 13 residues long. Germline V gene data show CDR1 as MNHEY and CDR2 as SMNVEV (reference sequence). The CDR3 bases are TGTGCCAGCAGTTATGCGGGGTACAATGAGCAGTTCTTC. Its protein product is CASSYAGYNEQFF.

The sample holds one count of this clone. CDR3 region: CASSLQGGGYEQYF. The CDR3 DNA sequence: TGTGCCAGCAGTTTACAGGGGGGCGGCTACGAGCAGTACTTC. The rearrangement joins TRBV28 to TRBJ2-7, with a weak D call TRBD1 (7 bases). Trimming shortened V by 2 bases and J by 3 bases, and 11 bases separated the two germline ends. Germline V gives CDR1 MDHEN, CDR2 SYDVKM. CDR3 length equals 14 residues. The full variable domain, with the rest looked up from reference TRBV28 and TRBJ2-7, is DVKVTQSSRYLVKRTGEKVFLECVQDMDHENMFWYRQDPGLGLRLIYFSYDVKMKEKGDIPEGYSVSREKKERFSLILESASTNQTSMYLCASSLQGGGYEQYFGPGTRLTVT.

The CDR3 DNA reads TGTGCCACCAGCAGAGATAGACAAGAGACCCAGTACTTC. Its translation is CATSRDRQETQYF. The rearrangement joins TRBV15 to TRBJ2-5, with unresolved D. The germline gives CDR1 LNHNV, CDR2 YYDKDF (reference sequence). V was pared by 0 bases and J by 2 bases, with 4 bases between. The CDR3 runs 13 residues.

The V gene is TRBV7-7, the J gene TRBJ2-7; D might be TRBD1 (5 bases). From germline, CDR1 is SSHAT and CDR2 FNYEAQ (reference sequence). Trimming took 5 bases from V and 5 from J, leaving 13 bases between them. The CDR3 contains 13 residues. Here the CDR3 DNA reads TGTGCCAGCAGCCACCCAGGGTCCCACGAGCAGTACTTC. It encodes CASSHPGSHEQYF.

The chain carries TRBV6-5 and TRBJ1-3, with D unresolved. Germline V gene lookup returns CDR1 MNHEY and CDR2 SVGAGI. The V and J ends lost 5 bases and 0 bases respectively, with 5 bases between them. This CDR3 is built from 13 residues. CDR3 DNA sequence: TGTGCCAGCAGTCAAAACTCTGGAAACACCATATATTTT. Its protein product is CASSQNSGNTIYF.

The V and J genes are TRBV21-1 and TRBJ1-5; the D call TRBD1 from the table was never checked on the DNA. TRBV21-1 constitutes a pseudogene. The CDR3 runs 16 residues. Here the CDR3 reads CASSRTKQGGNQPQHF. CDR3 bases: TGTGCCAGCAGCAGAACTAAACAGGGGGGCAATCAGCCCCAGCATTTT.

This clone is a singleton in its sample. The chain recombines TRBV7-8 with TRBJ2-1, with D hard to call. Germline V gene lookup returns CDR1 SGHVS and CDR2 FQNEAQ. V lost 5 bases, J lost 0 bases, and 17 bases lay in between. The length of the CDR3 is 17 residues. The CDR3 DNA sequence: TGTGCCAGCAGCCCTGGTAGTAGCACCTACTCCTACAATGAGCAGTTCTTC. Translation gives CASSPGSSTYSYNEQFF.

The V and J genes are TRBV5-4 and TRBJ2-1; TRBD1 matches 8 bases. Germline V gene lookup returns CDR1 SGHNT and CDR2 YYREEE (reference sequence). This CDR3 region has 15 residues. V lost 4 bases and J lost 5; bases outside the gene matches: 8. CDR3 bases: TGTGCCAGCAGCCGGACAGGGTGGGGGAACAATGAGCAGTTCTTC. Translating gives CASSRTGWGNNEQFF.

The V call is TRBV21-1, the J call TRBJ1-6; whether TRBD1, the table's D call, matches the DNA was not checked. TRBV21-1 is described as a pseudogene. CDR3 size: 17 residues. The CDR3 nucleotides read TGTGCCAGCAGCAGATATCCCCAGACAGGGGCGAATTCACCCCTCCACTTT. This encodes CASSRYPQTGANSPLHF.

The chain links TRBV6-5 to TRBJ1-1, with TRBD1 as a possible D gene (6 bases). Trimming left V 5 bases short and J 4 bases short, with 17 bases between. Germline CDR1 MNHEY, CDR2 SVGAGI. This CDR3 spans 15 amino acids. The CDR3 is CASSRDIYKLTEAFF. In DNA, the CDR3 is TGTGCCAGCAGTCGGGACATTTATAAGCTCACTGAAGCTTTCTTT.

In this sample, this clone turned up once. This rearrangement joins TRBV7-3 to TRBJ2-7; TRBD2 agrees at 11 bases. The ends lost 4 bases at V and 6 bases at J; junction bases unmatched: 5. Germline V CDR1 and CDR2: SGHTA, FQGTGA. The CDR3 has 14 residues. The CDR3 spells CASSYSGTSGEQYF. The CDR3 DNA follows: TGTGCCAGCAGCTATTCCGGGACTAGCGGCGAGCAGTACTTC.

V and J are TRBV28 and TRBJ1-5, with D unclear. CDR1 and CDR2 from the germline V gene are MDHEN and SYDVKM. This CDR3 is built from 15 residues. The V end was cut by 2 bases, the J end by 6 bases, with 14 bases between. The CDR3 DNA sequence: TGTGCCAGCAGTTTACCCTCGGGAGCGGGTCAGCCCCAGCATTTT. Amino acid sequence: CASSLPSGAGQPQHF.